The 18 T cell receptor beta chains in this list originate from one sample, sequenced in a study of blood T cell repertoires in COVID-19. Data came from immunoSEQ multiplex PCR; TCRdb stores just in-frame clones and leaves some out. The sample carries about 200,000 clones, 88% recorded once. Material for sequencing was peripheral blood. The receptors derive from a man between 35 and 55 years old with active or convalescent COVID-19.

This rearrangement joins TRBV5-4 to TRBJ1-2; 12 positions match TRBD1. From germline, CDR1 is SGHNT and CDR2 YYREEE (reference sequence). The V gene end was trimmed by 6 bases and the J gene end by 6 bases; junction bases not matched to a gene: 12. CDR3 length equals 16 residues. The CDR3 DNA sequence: TGTGCCAGCACCAATGTGGGGACAGGGGGCTGGCATGGCTACACCTTC. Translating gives CASTNVGTGGWHGYTF.

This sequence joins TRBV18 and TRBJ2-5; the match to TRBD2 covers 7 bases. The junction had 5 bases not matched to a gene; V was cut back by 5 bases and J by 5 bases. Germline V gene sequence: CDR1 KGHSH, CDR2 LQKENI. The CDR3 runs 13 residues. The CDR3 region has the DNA TGTGCCAGCTCATCGACTAGCTTTGAGACCCAGTACTTC. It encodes CASSSTSFETQYF.

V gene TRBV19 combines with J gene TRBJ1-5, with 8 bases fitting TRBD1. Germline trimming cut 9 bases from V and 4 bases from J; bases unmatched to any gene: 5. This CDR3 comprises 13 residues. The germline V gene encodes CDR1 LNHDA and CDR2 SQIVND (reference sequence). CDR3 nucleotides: TGTGCCAGCTTGGACAGGGAGAATCAGCCCCAGCATTTT. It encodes CASLDRENQPQHF.

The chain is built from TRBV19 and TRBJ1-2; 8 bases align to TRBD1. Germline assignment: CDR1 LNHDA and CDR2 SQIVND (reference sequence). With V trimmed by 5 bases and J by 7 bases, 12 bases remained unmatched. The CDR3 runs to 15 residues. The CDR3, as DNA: TGTGCCAGTAGTCCCGACAGGGGCCTGGGGTTTGGCTACACCTTC. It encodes CASSPDRGLGFGYTF.

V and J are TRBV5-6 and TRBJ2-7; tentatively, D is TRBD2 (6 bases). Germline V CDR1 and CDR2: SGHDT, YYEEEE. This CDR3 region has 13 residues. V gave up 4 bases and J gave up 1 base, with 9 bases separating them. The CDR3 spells CASSPRDSYEQYF. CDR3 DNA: TGTGCCAGCAGCCCGCGGGATTCCTACGAGCAGTACTTC.

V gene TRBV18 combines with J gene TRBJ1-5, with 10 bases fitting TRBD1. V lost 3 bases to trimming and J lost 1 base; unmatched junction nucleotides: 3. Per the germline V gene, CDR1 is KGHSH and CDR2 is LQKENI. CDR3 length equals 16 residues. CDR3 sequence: CASSPQTGGSNQPQHF. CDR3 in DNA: TGTGCCAGCTCACCCCAGACAGGGGGCAGCAATCAGCCCCAGCATTTT.

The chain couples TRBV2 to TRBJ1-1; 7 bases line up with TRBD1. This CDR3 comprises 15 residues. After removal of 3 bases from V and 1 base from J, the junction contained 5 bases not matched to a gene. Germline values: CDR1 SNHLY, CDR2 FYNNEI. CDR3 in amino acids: CASSDARTGNTEAFF. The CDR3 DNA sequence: TGTGCCAGCAGTGACGCGAGGACAGGGAACACTGAAGCTTTCTTT.

This CDR3 is CASSSAVRQSGRAYEQYF. DNA for the CDR3: TGTGCCAGCAGTTCGGCGGTCAGGCAAAGCGGGAGGGCCTACGAGCAGTACTTC. The rearrangement uses TRBV28 and TRBJ2-7, with TRBD2 matching over 10 bases. Germline V gene sequence: CDR1 MDHEN, CDR2 SYDVKM. CDR3 length: 18 residues. J lost 2 bases, V lost 4 bases, and 14 bases had no gene match.

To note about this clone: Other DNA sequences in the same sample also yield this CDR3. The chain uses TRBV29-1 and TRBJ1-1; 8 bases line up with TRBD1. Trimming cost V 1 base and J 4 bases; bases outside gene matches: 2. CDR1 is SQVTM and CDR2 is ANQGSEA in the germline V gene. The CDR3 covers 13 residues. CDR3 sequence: CSVEGTGGTEAFF. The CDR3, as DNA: TGCAGCGTTGAAGGAACAGGGGGCACTGAAGCTTTCTTT.

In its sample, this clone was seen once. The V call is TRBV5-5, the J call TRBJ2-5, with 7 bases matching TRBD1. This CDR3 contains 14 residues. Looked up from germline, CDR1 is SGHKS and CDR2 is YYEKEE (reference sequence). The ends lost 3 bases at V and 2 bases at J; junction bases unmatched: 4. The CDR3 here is CASSSWGQQETQYF. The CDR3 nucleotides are TGTGCCAGCAGCTCCTGGGGACAGCAAGAGACCCAGTACTTC.

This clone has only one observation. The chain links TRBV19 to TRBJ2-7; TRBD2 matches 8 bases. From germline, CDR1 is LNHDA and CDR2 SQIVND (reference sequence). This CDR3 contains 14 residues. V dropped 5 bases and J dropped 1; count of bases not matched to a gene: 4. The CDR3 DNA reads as TGTGCCAGTAGTTTTGCGGGGGGATCCTACGAGCAGTACTTC. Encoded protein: CASSFAGGSYEQYF. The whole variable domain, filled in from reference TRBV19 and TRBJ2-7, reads DGGITQSPKYLFRKEGQNVTLSCEQNLNHDAMYWYRQDPGQGLRLIYYSQIVNDFQKGDIAEGYSVSREKKESFPLTVTSAQKNPTAFYLCASSFAGGSYEQYFGPGTRLTVT.

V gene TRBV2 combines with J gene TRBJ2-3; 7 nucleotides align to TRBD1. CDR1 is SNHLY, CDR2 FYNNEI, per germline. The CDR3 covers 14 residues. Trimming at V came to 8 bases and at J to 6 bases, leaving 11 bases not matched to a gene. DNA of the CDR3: TGTGCCAGCCGATTTAGGGGGCAAACGGATACGCAGTATTTT. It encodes CASRFRGQTDTQYF.

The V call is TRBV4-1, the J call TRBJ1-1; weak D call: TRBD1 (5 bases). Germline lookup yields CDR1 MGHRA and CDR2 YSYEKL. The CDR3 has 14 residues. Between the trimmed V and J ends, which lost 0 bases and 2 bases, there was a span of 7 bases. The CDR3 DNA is TGCGCCAGCAGCCAAGATTGGACAAACACTGAAGCTTTCTTT. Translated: CASSQDWTNTEAFF.

The CDR3 DNA follows: TGTGCCAGCAGTCGGCGGACAGGGGGTTATGAAAAACTGTTTTTT. Its protein product is CASSRRTGGYEKLFF. V usage is TRBV5-6 and J usage is TRBJ1-4, with 10 bases matching TRBD1. Germline V lookup: CDR1 SGHDT, CDR2 YYEEEE. This CDR3 comprises 15 residues. J lost 6 bases, V lost 5 bases, and 7 bases had no gene match.

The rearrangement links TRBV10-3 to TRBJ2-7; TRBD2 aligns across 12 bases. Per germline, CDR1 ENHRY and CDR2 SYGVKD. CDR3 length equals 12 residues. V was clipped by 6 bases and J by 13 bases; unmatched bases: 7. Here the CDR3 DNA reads TGTGCCATCAGCAGTACTAGCGGGGGGATATACTTC. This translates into CAISSTSGGIYF.

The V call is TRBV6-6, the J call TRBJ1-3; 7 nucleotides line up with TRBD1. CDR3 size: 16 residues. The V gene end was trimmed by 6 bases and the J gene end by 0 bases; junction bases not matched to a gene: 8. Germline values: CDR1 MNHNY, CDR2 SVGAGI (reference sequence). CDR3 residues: CASSDRDRSSGNTIYF. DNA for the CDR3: TGTGCCAGCAGCGACAGGGACCGGAGCTCTGGAAACACCATATATTTT.

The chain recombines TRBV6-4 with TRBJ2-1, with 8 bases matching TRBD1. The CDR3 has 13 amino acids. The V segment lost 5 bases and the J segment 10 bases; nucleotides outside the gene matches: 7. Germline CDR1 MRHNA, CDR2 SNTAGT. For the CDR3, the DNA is TGTGCCAGCAGTCTAGACAGGGGCGACGAGCAGTTCTTC. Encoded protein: CASSLDRGDEQFF.

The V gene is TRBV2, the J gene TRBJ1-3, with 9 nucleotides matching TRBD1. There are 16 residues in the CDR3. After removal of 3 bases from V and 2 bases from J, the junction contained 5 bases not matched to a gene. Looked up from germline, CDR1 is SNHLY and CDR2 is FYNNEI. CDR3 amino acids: CASSDYRQGAGNTIYF. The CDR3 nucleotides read TGTGCCAGCAGTGATTATCGACAGGGGGCTGGAAACACCATATATTTT. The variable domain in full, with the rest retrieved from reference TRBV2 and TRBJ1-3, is EPEVTQTPSHQVTQMGQEVILRCVPISNHLYFYWYRQILGQKVEFLVSFYNNEISEKSEIFDDQFSVERPDGSNFTLKIRSTKLEDSAMYFCASSDYRQGAGNTIYFGEGSWLTVV.